This TCR beta chain was sequenced during a study of T cell responses to AZD1222 COVID-19 vaccine. Trimming cost V 6 bases and J 5 bases; bases outside gene matches: 4. Germline V gene sequence: CDR1 MDHEN, CDR2 SYDVKM. This CDR3 region has 13 residues. The repertoire was sequenced with immunoSEQ multiplex PCR; TCRdb's copy has only in-frame clones and lacks some. The profile covers about 83,000 clones, with about 89% appearing a single time and 4.5% taken by the ten largest. This clone was picked up a small number of times. The sample in question was peripheral blood, obtained on day 0 of MenACWY control vaccination. The V gene is TRBV28, the J gene TRBJ1-1; 9 nucleotides match TRBD1. The TCR sequence derives from an adult in good health. CDR3 DNA: TGTGCCAGCAGGGGGACAGGGAGGACTGAAGCTTTCTTT. It specifies CASRGTGRTEAFF.